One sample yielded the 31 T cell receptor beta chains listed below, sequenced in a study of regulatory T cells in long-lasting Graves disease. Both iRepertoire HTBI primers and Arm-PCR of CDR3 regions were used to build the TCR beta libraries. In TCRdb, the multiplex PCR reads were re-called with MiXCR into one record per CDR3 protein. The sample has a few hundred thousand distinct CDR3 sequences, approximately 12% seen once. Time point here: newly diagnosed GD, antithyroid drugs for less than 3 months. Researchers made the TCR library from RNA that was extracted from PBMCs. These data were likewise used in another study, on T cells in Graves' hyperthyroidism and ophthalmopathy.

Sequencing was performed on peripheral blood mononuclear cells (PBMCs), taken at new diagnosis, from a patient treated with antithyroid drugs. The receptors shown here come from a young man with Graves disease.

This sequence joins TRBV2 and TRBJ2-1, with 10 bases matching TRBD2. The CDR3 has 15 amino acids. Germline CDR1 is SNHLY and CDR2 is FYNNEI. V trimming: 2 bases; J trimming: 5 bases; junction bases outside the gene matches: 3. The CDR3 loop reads CASSELAGVHNEQFF. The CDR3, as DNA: TGTGCCAGCAGTGAACTAGCGGGGGTACACAATGAGCAGTTCTTC.

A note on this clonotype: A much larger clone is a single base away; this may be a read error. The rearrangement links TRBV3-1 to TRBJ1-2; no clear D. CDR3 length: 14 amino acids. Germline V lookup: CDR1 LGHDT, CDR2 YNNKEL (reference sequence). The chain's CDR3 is CASNQGDQRGGYTF. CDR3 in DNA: TGTGCCAGCAACCAAGGAGACCAGCGGGGTGGCTACACCTTC.

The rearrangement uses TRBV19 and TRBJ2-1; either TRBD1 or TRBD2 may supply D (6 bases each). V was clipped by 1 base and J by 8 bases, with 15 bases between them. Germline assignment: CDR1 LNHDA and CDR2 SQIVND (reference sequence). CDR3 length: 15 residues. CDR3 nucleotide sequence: TGTGCCAGTAGTATAGTAGCAGGGGACTTCGATGAGCAGTTCTTC. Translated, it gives CASSIVAGDFDEQFF.

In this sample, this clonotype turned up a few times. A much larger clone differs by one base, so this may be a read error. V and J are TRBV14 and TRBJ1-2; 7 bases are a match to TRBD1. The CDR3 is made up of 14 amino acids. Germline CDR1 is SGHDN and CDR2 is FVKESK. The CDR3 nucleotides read TGTGGCAGCAGCCAGGGCTCGGGACAGACGGGCTACACCTTC. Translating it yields CGSSQGSGQTGYTF.

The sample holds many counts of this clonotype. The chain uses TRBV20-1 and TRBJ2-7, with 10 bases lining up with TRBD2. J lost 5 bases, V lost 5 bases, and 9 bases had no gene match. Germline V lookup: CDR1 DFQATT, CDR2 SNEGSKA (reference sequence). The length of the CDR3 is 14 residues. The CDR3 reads CSAPSGRPFDEQYF. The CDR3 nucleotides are TGCAGTGCTCCTAGCGGGAGACCCTTCGACGAGCAGTACTTC.

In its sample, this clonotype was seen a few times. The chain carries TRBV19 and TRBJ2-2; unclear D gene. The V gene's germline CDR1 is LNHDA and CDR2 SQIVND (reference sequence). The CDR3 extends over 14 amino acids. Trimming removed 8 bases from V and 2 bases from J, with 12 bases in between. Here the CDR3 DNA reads TGTGCCAGTTTAGGGCAGGATAACACCGGGGAGCTGTTTTTT. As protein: CASLGQDNTGELFF.

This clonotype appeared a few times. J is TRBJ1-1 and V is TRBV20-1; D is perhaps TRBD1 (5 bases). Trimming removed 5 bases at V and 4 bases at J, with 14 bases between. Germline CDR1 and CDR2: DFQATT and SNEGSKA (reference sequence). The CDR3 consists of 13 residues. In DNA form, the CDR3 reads TGCAGTGCTCCTTCGAGGGGCGGCACTGAAGCTTTCTTT. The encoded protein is CSAPSRGGTEAFF.

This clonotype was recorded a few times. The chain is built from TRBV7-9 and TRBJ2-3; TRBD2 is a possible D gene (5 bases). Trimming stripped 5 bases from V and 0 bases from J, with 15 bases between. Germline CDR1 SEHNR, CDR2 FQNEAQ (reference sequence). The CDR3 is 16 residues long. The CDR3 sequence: CASSVSGITSTDTQYF. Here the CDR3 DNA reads TGTGCCAGCAGCGTAAGCGGAATTACTAGCACAGATACGCAGTATTTT. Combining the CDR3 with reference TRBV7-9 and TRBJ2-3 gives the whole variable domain DTGVSQNPRHKITKRGQNVTFRCDPISEHNRLYWYRQTLGQGPEFLTYFQNEAQLEKSRLLSDRFSAERPKGSFSTLEIQRTEQGDSAMYLCASSVSGITSTDTQYFGPGTRLTVL.

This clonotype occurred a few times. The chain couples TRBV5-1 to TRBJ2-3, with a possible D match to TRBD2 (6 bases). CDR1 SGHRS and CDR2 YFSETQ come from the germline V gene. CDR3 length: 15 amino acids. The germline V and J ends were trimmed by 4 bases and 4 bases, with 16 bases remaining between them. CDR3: CASSPWTTRPDTQYF. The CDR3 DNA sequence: TGCGCCAGCAGCCCCTGGACTACTCGGCCAGATACGCAGTATTTT.

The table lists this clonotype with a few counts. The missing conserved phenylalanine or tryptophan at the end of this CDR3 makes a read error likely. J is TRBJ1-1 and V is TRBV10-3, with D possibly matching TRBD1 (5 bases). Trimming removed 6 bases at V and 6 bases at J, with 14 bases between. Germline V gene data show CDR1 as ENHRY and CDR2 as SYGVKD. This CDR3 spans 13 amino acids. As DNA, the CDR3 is TGTGCCATCAGGGATAGCCGGGGGGCTGAAGCTTTCCTT. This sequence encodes CAIRDSRGAEAFL.

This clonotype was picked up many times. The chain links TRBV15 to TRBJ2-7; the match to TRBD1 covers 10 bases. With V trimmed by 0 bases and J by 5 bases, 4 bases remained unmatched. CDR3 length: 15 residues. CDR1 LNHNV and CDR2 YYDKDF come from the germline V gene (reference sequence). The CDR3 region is CATSREWTGGNEQYF. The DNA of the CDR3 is TGTGCCACCAGCAGAGAATGGACAGGGGGGAACGAGCAGTACTTC. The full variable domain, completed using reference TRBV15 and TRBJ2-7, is DAMVIQNPRYQVTQFGKPVTLSCSQTLNHNVMYWYQQKSSQAPKLLFHYYDKDFNNEADTPDNFQSRRPNTSFCFLDIRSPGLGDTAMYLCATSREWTGGNEQYFGPGTRLTVT.

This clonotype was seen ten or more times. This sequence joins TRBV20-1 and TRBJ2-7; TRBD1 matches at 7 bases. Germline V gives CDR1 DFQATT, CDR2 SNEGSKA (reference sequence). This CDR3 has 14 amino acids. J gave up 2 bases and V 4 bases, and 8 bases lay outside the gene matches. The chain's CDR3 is CSANRDSGPYEQYF. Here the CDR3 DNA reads TGCAGTGCTAACCGGGACAGCGGACCCTACGAGCAGTACTTC.

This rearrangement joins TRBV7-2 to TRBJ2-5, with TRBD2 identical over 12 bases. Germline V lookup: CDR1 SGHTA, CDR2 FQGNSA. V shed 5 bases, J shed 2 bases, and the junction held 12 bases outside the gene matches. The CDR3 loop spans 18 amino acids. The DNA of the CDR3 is TGTGCCAGCAGCCCGAGACTAGCGGGAGTAGGGGGGCAAGAGACCCAGTACTTC. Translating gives CASSPRLAGVGGQETQYF.

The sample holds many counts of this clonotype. The CDR3 DNA follows: TGTGCCAGTAGTAAATCGGGACAGCTCAATCAGCCCCAGCATTTT. Translation: CASSKSGQLNQPQHF. The chain recombines TRBV19 with TRBJ1-5, with 7 bases aligning to TRBD1. The CDR3 totals 15 residues. Germline values: CDR1 LNHDA, CDR2 SQIVND (reference sequence). V shed 4 bases, J shed 3 bases, and the junction held 6 bases outside the gene matches.

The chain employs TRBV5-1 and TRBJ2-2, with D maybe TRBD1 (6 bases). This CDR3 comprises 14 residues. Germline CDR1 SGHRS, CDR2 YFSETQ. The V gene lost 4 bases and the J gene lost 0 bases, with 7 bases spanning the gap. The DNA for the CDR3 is TGCGCCAGCAGCGGGGGCGCGAACACCGGGGAGCTGTTTTTT. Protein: CASSGGANTGELFF.

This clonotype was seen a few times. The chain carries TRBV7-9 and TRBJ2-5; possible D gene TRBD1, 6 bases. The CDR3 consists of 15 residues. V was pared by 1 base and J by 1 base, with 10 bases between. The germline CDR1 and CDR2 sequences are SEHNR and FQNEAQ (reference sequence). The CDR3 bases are TGTGCCAGCAGCTTAGAAGGGACATCCCAAGAGACCCAGTACTTC. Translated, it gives CASSLEGTSQETQYF.

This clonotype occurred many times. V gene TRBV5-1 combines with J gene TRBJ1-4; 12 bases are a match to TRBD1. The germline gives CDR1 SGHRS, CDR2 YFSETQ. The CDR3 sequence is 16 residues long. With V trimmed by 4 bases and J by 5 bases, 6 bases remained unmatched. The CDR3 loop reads CASSRAGTGGNEKLFF. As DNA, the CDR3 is TGCGCCAGCAGCCGGGCCGGGACAGGGGGCAATGAAAAACTGTTTTTT.

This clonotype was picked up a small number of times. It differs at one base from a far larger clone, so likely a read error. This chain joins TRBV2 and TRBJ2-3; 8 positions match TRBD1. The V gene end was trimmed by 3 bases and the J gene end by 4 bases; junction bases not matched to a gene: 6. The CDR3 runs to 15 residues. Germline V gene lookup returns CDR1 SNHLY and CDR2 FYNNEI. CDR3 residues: CASSDSRQGSDTQYF. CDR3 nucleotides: TGTGCCAGCAGTGATTCACGACAGGGGTCAGATACGCAGTATTTT.

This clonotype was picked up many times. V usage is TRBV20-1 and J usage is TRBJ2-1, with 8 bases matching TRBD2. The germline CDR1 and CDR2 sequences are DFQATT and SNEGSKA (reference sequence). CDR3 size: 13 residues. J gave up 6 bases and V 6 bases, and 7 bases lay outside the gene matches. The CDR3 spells CSARSGGVNEQFF. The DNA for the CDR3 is TGCAGTGCCCGCTCGGGAGGGGTCAATGAGCAGTTCTTC.

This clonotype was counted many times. CDR3 in DNA: TGTGCCAGCAGTGATCCCACAGATACGCAGTATTTT. Residues: CASSDPTDTQYF. V is TRBV2 and J is TRBJ2-3; D gene uncertain. Germline V lookup: CDR1 SNHLY, CDR2 FYNNEI. The CDR3 loop spans 12 amino acids. V gave up 3 bases and J gave up 2 bases, with 3 bases separating them.

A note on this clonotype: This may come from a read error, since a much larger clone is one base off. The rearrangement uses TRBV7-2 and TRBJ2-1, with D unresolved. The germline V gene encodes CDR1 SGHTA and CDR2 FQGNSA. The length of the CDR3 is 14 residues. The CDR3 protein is CVSSLERTLNEQFF. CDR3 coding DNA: TGTGTCAGCAGCTTAGAGCGAACTCTCAATGAGCAGTTCTTC. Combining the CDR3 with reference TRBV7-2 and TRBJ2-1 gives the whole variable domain GAGVSQSPSNKVTEKGKDVELRCDPISGHTALYWYRQSLGQGLEFLIYFQGNSAPDKSGLPSDRFSAERTGGSVSTLTIQRTQQEDSAVYLCVSSLERTLNEQFFGPGTRLTVL.

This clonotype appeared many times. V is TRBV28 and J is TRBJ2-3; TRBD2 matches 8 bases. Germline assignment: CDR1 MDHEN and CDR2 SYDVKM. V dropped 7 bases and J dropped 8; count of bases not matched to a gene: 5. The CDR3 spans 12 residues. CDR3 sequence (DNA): TGTGCCAGCAAGCCGGGGGGGGGTACGCAGTATTTT. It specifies CASKPGGGTQYF.

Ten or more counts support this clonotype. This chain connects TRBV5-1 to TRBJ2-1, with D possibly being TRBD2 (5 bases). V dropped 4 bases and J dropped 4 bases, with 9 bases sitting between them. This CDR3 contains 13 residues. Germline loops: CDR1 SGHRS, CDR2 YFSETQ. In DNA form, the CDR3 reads TGCGCCAGCAGCGGGGAGATTTACAATGAGCAGTTCTTC. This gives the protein CASSGEIYNEQFF. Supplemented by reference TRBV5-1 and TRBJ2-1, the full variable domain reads KAGVTQTPRYLIKTRGQQVTLSCSPISGHRSVSWYQQTPGQGLQFLFEYFSETQRNKGNFPGRFSGRQFSNSRSEMNVSTLELGDSALYLCASSGEIYNEQFFGPGTRLTVL.

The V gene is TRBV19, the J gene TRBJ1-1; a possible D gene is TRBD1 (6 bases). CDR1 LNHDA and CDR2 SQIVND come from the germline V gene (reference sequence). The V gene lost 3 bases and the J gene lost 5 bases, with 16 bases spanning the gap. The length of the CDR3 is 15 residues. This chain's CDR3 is CASSISGAGMTEAFF. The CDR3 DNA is TGTGCCAGTAGTATCTCGGGGGCAGGGATGACTGAAGCTTTCTTT.

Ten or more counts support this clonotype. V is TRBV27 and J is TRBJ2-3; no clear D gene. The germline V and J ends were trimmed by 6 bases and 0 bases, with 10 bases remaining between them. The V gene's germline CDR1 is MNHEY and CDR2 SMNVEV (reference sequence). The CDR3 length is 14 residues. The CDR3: CASRATLSTDTQYF. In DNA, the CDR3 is TGTGCCAGCAGAGCCACCCTTAGCACAGATACGCAGTATTTT.

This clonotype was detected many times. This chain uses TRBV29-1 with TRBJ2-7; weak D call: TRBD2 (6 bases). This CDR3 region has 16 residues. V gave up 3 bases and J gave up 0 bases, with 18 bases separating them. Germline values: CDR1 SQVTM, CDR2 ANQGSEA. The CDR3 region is CSVEHGGKGSSYEQYF. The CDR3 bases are TGCAGCGTTGAGCACGGCGGGAAGGGGAGCTCCTACGAGCAGTACTTC.

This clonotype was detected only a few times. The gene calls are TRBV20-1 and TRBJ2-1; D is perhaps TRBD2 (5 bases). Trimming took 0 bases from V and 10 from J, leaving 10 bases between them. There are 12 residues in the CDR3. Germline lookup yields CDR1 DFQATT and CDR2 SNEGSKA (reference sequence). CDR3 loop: CSARDRELEQFF. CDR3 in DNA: TGCAGTGCTAGAGATCGGGAACTAGAGCAGTTCTTC.

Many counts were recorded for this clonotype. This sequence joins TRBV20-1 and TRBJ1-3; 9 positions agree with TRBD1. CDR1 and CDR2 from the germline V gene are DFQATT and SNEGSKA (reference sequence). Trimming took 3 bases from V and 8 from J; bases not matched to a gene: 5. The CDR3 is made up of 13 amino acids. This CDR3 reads CSASRDRVDTIYF. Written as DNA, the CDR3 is TGCAGTGCTAGCCGGGACAGGGTAGACACCATATATTTT.

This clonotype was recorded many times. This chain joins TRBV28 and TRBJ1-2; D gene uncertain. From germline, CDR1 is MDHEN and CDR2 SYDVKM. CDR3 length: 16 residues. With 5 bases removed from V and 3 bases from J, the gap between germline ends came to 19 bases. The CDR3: CASSPNPSKADYGYTF. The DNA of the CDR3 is TGTGCCAGCAGTCCAAACCCTTCAAAGGCGGACTATGGCTACACCTTC.

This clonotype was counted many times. The CDR3 DNA reads as TGTGCCAGCAGCCAAGATCGATCGACTAGCTACGAGCAGTACTTC. Translated: CASSQDRSTSYEQYF. The chain recombines TRBV3-1 with TRBJ2-7; TRBD2 is a possible D gene (6 bases). This CDR3 region has 15 residues. In germline, CDR1 is LGHDT, CDR2 YNNKEL (reference sequence). The germline V and J ends were trimmed by 0 bases and 3 bases, with 12 bases remaining between them.

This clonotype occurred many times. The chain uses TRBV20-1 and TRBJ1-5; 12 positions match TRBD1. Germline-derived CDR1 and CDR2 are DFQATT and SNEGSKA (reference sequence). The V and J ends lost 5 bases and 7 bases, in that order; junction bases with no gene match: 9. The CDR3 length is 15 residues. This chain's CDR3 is CSARDRGRSEQPQHF. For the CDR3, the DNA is TGCAGTGCTCGGGACAGGGGGCGAAGCGAGCAGCCCCAGCATTTT.